This paragraph covers one T cell receptor beta chain sequence. This sample is drawn from a study of PD-1 blockade in mismatch repair-deficient tumors. The wider study: All were previously treated, progressing patients with about a dozen mismatch repair-deficient cancer types.

The repertoire was sequenced with immunoSEQ multiplex PCR; TCRdb's copy has only in-frame clones and lacks some. The data contain tens of thousands of clones, over 70% of them singletons. Mismatch repair deficiency was confirmed in all patients, by PCR or immunohistochemistry. From germline, CDR1 is SGHNT and CDR2 YYREEE (reference sequence). The trim removed 4 bases at V and 5 bases at J, leaving 8 bases unmatched. This CDR3 spans 15 amino acids. The chain carries TRBV5-4 and TRBJ2-4; TRBD2 matches 8 bases. The sequencing used peripheral blood, collected 12 weeks after starting pembrolizumab. The clonotype originates from an adult with mismatch repair-deficient cancer. The CDR3 loop reads CASSLWSGGENIQYF. CDR3 nucleotides: TGTGCCAGCAGCCTCTGGTCGGGGGGGGAAAACATTCAGTACTTC.